Described below is a single T cell receptor (beta chain) sequence and its context. Its antigen is currently unknown. TCRdb's table, derived via immunoSEQ multiplex PCR, lists solely in-frame clones and lacks some. Altogether about 26,000 clones are present, 82% being singletons, with the ten largest covering approximately 5.3%. The data belong to a study of somatic mutations in cytotoxic T cells in rheumatoid arthritis. Positive magnetic bead selection, which isolated the CD4+ and CD8+ cells, was followed by a flow cytometry check of purity. CDR1 SGHAT and CDR2 FQDESV come from the germline V gene (reference sequence). The CDR3 extends over 16 amino acids. Unmatched junction bases numbered 9, after V lost 5 bases and J lost 2 bases. The study's findings and limits: A largest CD8+ clone above 20% of CD8+ cells occurred in about an eighth of the roughly 60 patients. Statistically, CD8+ T-cell clonality was not significantly distinct between individuals with rheumatoid arthritis and age-matched healthy controls.

This receptor was taken from a man in his fifties or sixties in good health. The chain couples TRBV11-1 to TRBJ2-7, with 10 bases lining up with TRBD1. Input material: CD8+ T cells sorted from blood. The CDR3 loop is CASSESPGTGAYEQYF. The CDR3 DNA sequence: TGTGCCAGCAGCGAATCCCCCGGGACAGGGGCCTACGAGCAGTACTTC.